The present T cell receptor beta chain was sequenced within a study of CXCR3-negative and CXCR3-positive naive CD8 T cells. The CDR3 has 15 residues. The germline CDR1 and CDR2 sequences are MNHEY and SVGEGT. 5' RACE with UMI labels generated the TRB cDNA libraries. TCRdb reprocessed the 5' RACE reads, keeping one entry per CDR3 protein, no DNA. The repertoire table contains approximately 74,000 distinct CDR3 sequences. The TCR comes from a human donor in good health. Some clones in this sample may be carry-over from other donors' samples. The chain is built from TRBV6-2 or TRBV6-3 and TRBJ2-7; TCRdb outputs TRBD1, but without DNA this stays unchecked. The sequenced sample consisted of naive CXCR3- CD8+ T cells from blood. As for subset: CD45RO-CCR7+CD27+CD95- naive CD8+ T cells lacking CXCR3 (TNR3-). The CDR3 sequence: CASSYETPGKGEQYF.